The next 31 T cell receptor beta chains were all read from a single sample in a study of T cells in Graves' hyperthyroidism and ophthalmopathy. Template material for amplifying TCR beta CDR3 regions consisted of RNA transcripts. HTBI primers were the set used in a first-round RT-PCR of the TCR CDR3. One entry per CDR3 protein, called by TCRdb with MiXCR from the multiplex PCR reads. This table has hundreds of thousands of distinct CDR3 sequences, 40% to 55% appearing once. The sample taken for sequencing was peripheral blood or thyroid tissue (not recorded which). The receptors come from a woman under 30 with Graves' hyperthyroidism.

The chain has TRBV2 and TRBJ1-4; weak D call: TRBD1 (5 bases). Trimming shortened V by 1 base and J by 10 bases, and 13 bases separated the two germline ends. Germline lookup yields CDR1 SNHLY and CDR2 FYNNEI. This CDR3 has 14 residues. The DNA for the CDR3 is TGTGCCAGCAGTGAAGGGAGACAGTTTGTAAAACTGTTTTTT. This translates into CASSEGRQFVKLFF.

The genes are TRBV10-3 and TRBJ1-5; no reliable D call. From germline, CDR1 is ENHRY and CDR2 SYGVKD. V lost 9 bases and J 11 bases, leaving 20 bases between the germline ends. The CDR3 covers 13 residues. CDR3 region: CAIASSTQETQHF. CDR3 DNA: TGTGCCATAGCATCCTCAACTCAAGAGACCCAGCATTTT.

This rearrangement joins TRBV25-1 to TRBJ2-3; a weak D match, TRBD1 (6 bases). The CDR3 is 16 residues long. Trimming removed 8 bases at V and 1 base at J, with 19 bases between. Germline CDR1 and CDR2: MGHDK and SYGVNS. The CDR3 DNA is TGTGCCAGCGAGGGTCTAGTAGGGGGAGGCACAGATACGCAGTATTTT. It translates to CASEGLVGGGTDTQYF.

This clonotype was counted many times. V gene TRBV29-1 combines with J gene TRBJ2-7; a possible D gene is TRBD2 (5 bases). Between the trimmed V and J ends, which lost 4 bases and 3 bases, there was a span of 10 bases. This CDR3 region has 12 residues. Germline values: CDR1 SQVTM, CDR2 ANQGSEA. CDR3 loop: CSVGEGSYEQYF. In nucleotides, the CDR3 is TGCAGCGTTGGCGAAGGGAGCTACGAGCAGTACTTC.

The rearrangement uses TRBV2 and TRBJ1-1, with D possibly being TRBD1 (6 bases). CDR3 length equals 14 residues. V was shortened by 6 bases and J by 0 bases, with 11 bases between the two germline ends. Germline V CDR1 and CDR2: SNHLY, FYNNEI. Here the CDR3 reads CASRSGAVNTEAFF. Here the CDR3 DNA reads TGTGCCAGCAGGTCGGGGGCCGTGAACACTGAAGCTTTCTTT.

The genes are TRBV15 and TRBJ1-1; D ambiguous. Deletions cut 5 bases from V and 11 bases from J, with 18 bases between. CDR3 size: 13 residues. Looked up from germline, CDR1 is LNHNV and CDR2 is YYDKDF (reference sequence). The CDR3 spells CATSYRASGIAFF. Written as DNA, the CDR3 is TGTGCCACCAGCTACCGGGCTAGCGGGATTGCTTTCTTT.

This clonotype was detected many times. This rearrangement joins TRBV15 to TRBJ1-1; TRBD1 aligns across 7 bases. V dropped 5 bases and J dropped 9; count of bases not matched to a gene: 9. Looked up from germline, CDR1 is LNHNV and CDR2 is YYDKDF (reference sequence). This CDR3 spans 13 amino acids. The CDR3 region is CATSPGGDSQAFF. CDR3 sequence (DNA): TGTGCCACCAGCCCCGGCGGGGACAGCCAAGCTTTCTTT.

The rearrangement links TRBV5-1 to TRBJ2-5, with D unclear. The CDR3 totals 12 residues. CDR1 SGHRS and CDR2 YFSETQ come from the germline V gene. Trimming left V 4 bases short and J 5 bases short, with 9 bases between. CDR3 nucleotide sequence: TGCGCCAGCAGCGAGAGCCAGGAGACCCAGTACTTC. The encoded protein is CASSESQETQYF.

About this clonotype itself: Its ends do not fully match the called genes, so a read error is possible. The chain links TRBV10-3 to TRBJ1-2; unclear D gene. Germline CDR1 reads ENHRY; CDR2 reads SYGVKD. This CDR3 is 12 amino acids long. CDR3 in DNA: TGTGCCAGCAGTGATCCAGGAAATGGCTACACCTTC. It is translated as CASSDPGNGYTF.

This clonotype has a count of ten or more. The V call is TRBV7-8, the J call TRBJ1-3; 7 bases are a match to TRBD1. CDR1 is SGHVS, CDR2 FQNEAQ, per germline. Trimming at V came to 3 bases and at J to 5 bases, leaving 4 bases not matched to a gene. There are 14 residues in the CDR3. The CDR3 nucleotides read TGTGCCAGCAGCTTGAGACAGGGCAGAAACACCATATATTTT. This translates into CASSLRQGRNTIYF.

A note on this clonotype: A junction end diverges from the germline sequence, so it may reflect a read error. The chain joins TRBV2 to TRBJ1-4, with no clear D. The CDR3 covers 14 residues. Germline V gene sequence: CDR1 SNHLY, CDR2 FYNNEI. In DNA form, the CDR3 reads TGTGCCAGCAGTTTTATGGAAATTGGTGAAAAACTGCTTTTT. It yields the protein CASSFMEIGEKLLF.

This clonotype was detected ten times or more. The chain has TRBV7-2 and TRBJ2-5; TRBD1 is a possible D gene (6 bases). Germline assignment: CDR1 SGHTA and CDR2 FQGNSA. There are 14 residues in the CDR3. V was shortened by 4 bases and J by 7 bases, with 16 bases between the two germline ends. CDR3 bases: TGTGCCAGCAGCTACTGGGACACGGGTGGGACCCAGTACTTC. Translating it yields CASSYWDTGGTQYF.

V is TRBV24-1 and J is TRBJ2-1; 7 bases agree with TRBD1. V shed 4 bases and J 7 bases; nucleotides not matched to a gene: 9. This CDR3 region has 15 residues. CDR1 KGHDR and CDR2 SFDVKD come from the germline V gene. CDR3 loop: CATSDRTGLRNEQFF. The CDR3 DNA reads TGTGCCACCAGTGACAGGACAGGCCTTAGGAATGAGCAGTTCTTC.

The V and J genes are TRBV2 and TRBJ1-2; D is unclear. CDR1 and CDR2 (germline): SNHLY, FYNNEI. The CDR3 is 11 amino acids. Trimming took 5 bases from V and 4 from J, leaving 5 bases between them. For the CDR3, the DNA is TGTGCCAGCAGTAGATTCTATGGCTACACCTTC. This encodes CASSRFYGYTF.

This clonotype has more than one count but fewer than ten. The rearrangement uses TRBV29-1 and TRBJ1-4, with D possibly matching TRBD1 (5 bases). CDR3 length equals 14 residues. Trimming shortened V by 6 bases and J by 0 bases, and 11 bases separated the two germline ends. CDR1 and CDR2 (germline): SQVTM, ANQGSEA. This chain's CDR3 is CSVRDPTTNEKLFF. Written as DNA, the CDR3 is TGCAGCGTCCGGGACCCTACAACTAATGAAAAACTGTTTTTT.

The genes are TRBV7-9 and TRBJ1-5; D might be TRBD1 (5 bases). V was shortened by 4 bases and J by 7 bases, with 17 bases between the two germline ends. The CDR3 extends over 15 amino acids. Germline V gene data show CDR1 as SEHNR and CDR2 as FQNEAQ (reference sequence). This CDR3 reads CASSSPAQAGQPQHF. The CDR3 DNA reads as TGTGCCAGCAGCTCCCCGGCCCAGGCAGGGCAGCCCCAGCATTTT.

Only a few counts were recorded for this clonotype. This chain links TRBV9 with TRBJ1-5; D is uncertain. The germline gives CDR1 SGDLS, CDR2 YYNGEE. Trimming removed 5 bases from V and 10 bases from J, with 19 bases in between. This CDR3 comprises 14 residues. The CDR3 reads CASRTNGAVGPQHF. DNA of the CDR3: TGTGCCAGCAGGACCAATGGAGCGGTCGGCCCCCAGCATTTT.

For the CDR3, the DNA is TGTGCCAGCAGCCCCTTGGGGGAGGGTCCCCACGAGCAGTACTTC. Amino acid sequence: CASSPLGEGPHEQYF. The V and J genes are TRBV7-2 and TRBJ2-7, with 7 bases aligning to TRBD2. The CDR3 is 15 amino acids. The germline gives CDR1 SGHTA, CDR2 FQGNSA. Losses at the gene ends were 5 bases for V and 5 bases for J; bases not matched to a gene: 12.

This clonotype has only a few counts. V is TRBV20-1 and J is TRBJ1-4; D remains unclear. V lost 6 bases and J lost 1, with 6 bases in between. CDR1 DFQATT and CDR2 SNEGSKA come from the germline V gene (reference sequence). CDR3 length: 12 residues. The CDR3 protein is CSASRTNEKLFF. The CDR3 DNA is TGCAGTGCGTCCCGAACTAATGAAAAACTGTTTTTT.

With regard to this clonotype: Being one base from a much bigger clone, this may be a read error. This sequence joins TRBV7-8 and TRBJ2-5; D call uncertain. CDR3 length equals 15 residues. Germline V gives CDR1 SGHVS, CDR2 FQNEAQ. The CDR3 nucleotides are TGTGCCAGCGGCTTAGTGAGGACGGTGGTAGAGACCCAGTACTTC. It translates to CASGLVRTVVETQYF.

The V gene is TRBV20-1, the J gene TRBJ1-1; the D gene is possibly TRBD1 (5 bases). The germline CDR1 and CDR2 sequences are DFQATT and SNEGSKA (reference sequence). The CDR3 contains 13 residues. V was trimmed by 0 bases and J by 11 bases, leaving 16 bases between them. CDR3 amino acids: CSARDEAGQGAFF. In nucleotides, the CDR3 is TGCAGTGCTAGAGATGAGGCAGGGCAAGGCGCTTTCTTT.

The chain uses TRBV5-1 and TRBJ2-6; no definite D call. Trimming took off 6 bases at V and 0 bases at J, with 10 bases between the two ends. This CDR3 comprises 15 residues. Germline V gene lookup returns CDR1 SGHRS and CDR2 YFSETQ. The CDR3 DNA is TGCGCCAGCACGGACGTGACCTCTGGGGCCAACGTCCTGACTTTC. Its translation: CASTDVTSGANVLTF.

This clonotype was recorded at least ten times. V usage is TRBV25-1 and J usage is TRBJ1-2; possible D gene TRBD1, 6 bases. Germline V lookup: CDR1 MGHDK, CDR2 SYGVNS. Trimming stripped 4 bases from V and 8 bases from J, with 14 bases between. The CDR3 extends over 13 amino acids. The CDR3 DNA sequence: TGTGCCAGCAGTGTTCAGGGGTGGCAAGGCTACACCTTC. Its translation: CASSVQGWQGYTF.

The chain joins TRBV25-1 to TRBJ1-2, with D tentatively TRBD1 (6 bases). The CDR3 consists of 14 residues. V was clipped by 5 bases and J by 4 bases, with 14 bases between them. The V gene's germline CDR1 is MGHDK and CDR2 SYGVNS. The chain's CDR3 is CASSSRTASYGYTF. The CDR3 bases are TGTGCCAGCAGTTCCCGGACAGCATCCTATGGCTACACCTTC.

CDR3 sequence: CASSPDGLARPPETQYF. The CDR3 nucleotides read TGTGCCAGCAGCCCCGATGGACTAGCACGACCCCCAGAGACCCAGTACTTC. The chain is built from TRBV2 and TRBJ2-5; 8 bases match TRBD2. J gave up 4 bases and V 6 bases, and 16 bases lay outside the gene matches. This CDR3 is 17 amino acids long. Germline V gene sequence: CDR1 SNHLY, CDR2 FYNNEI. Full variable domain (remainder filled in from reference TRBV2 and TRBJ2-5): EPEVTQTPSHQVTQMGQEVILRCVPISNHLYFYWYRQILGQKVEFLVSFYNNEISEKSEIFDDQFSVERPDGSNFTLKIRSTKLEDSAMYFCASSPDGLARPPETQYFGPGTRLLVL.

About this clonotype: At one boundary the junction diverges from the germline segment, which might be a read error. The CDR3 loop is CASSQDATQYF. The CDR3 DNA is TGCGCCAGCAGCCAAGATGCGACCCAGTACTTC. This rearrangement joins TRBV7-9 to TRBJ2-5; D not resolved. The CDR3 consists of 11 residues. Germline V gene sequence: CDR1 SEHNR, CDR2 FQNEAQ (reference sequence).

This clonotype has only a few counts. The gene calls are TRBV2 and TRBJ2-5; D might be TRBD1 (5 bases). Germline CDR1 and CDR2: SNHLY and FYNNEI. Trimming removed 5 bases from V and 5 bases from J, with 15 bases in between. This CDR3 region has 14 residues. The CDR3 sequence: CASSFRQGRETQYF. Written as DNA, the CDR3 is TGTGCCAGCAGTTTCCGGCAGGGTAGGGAGACCCAGTACTTC.

This clonotype was counted a few times. The chain's CDR3 is CASSLPRKETQYF. The CDR3 DNA follows: TGTGCCAGCAGCTTACCGAGGAAAGAGACCCAGTACTTC. The chain joins TRBV7-9 to TRBJ2-5; D unresolved. From germline, CDR1 is SEHNR and CDR2 FQNEAQ (reference sequence). V lost 2 bases and J lost 3, with 7 bases in between. The CDR3 is 13 amino acids.

The CDR3 DNA follows: TGTGCCAGCAGCCAAGAACGGGGAGGTGAAAAACTGTTTTTT. Translation: CASSQERGGEKLFF. The rearrangement joins TRBV9 to TRBJ1-4; D uncertain. Trimming took off 4 bases at V and 7 bases at J, with 14 bases between the two ends. Germline V gene sequence: CDR1 SGDLS, CDR2 YYNGEE. This CDR3 has 14 residues.

This clonotype was found many times. The gene calls are TRBV7-9 and TRBJ1-1; 7 nucleotides line up with TRBD1. This CDR3 region has 14 residues. J gave up 7 bases and V 5 bases, and 10 bases lay outside the gene matches. CDR1 is SEHNR, CDR2 FQNEAQ, per germline (reference sequence). CDR3 nucleotide sequence: TGTGCCAGCAGCCGAAGCCGGGACAGCTATGAAGCTTTCTTT. Protein product: CASSRSRDSYEAFF.

Worth noting for this clonotype: Since the CDR3 does not end with the conserved phenylalanine or tryptophan, this likely comes from a read error. This rearrangement joins TRBV6-6 to TRBJ1-3, with TRBD1 identical over 12 bases. Germline V lookup: CDR1 MNHNY, CDR2 SVGAGI (reference sequence). Trimming took 10 bases from V and 4 from J; bases not matched to a gene: 17. This CDR3 comprises 18 residues. DNA of the CDR3: TGTGCCACACAGACCGGGACAGGGGGCGTATGGATCGGAAACACCATATATTTG. It specifies CATQTGTGGVWIGNTIYL.